The 27 T cell receptor beta chains below were found in one sample sequenced in a study of cytomegalovirus exposure and HLA in healthy donors. The PCR made use of 60 Vbeta and 13 Jbeta primers. Clones were sequenced by immunoSEQ multiplex PCR, and TCRdb holds only the in-frame ones, with some missing. This repertoire comprises around 75,000 clones; its ten largest clones make up 0.83%. Sequencing input: PBMCs. All receptors derive from a boy aged 5-17 years in good health and CMV-seronegative.

The chain has TRBV30 and TRBJ1-2; D remains ambiguous. There are 11 residues in the CDR3. CDR1 is GTSNPN, CDR2 SVGIG, per germline (reference sequence). V was cut by 3 bases and J by 10 bases, with 12 bases left in between. The CDR3 is CAWRFADFYTF. In DNA, the CDR3 is TGTGCCTGGAGGTTTGCGGACTTCTACACCTTC.

V gene TRBV5-1 combines with J gene TRBJ2-1; 10 nucleotides agree with TRBD2. Per germline, CDR1 SGHRS and CDR2 YFSETQ. The CDR3 loop spans 15 amino acids. V lost 1 base and J lost 9; bases outside the gene matches: 7. Here the CDR3 DNA reads TGCGCCAGCAGCTTGCAAGCGGGAGGGTTTCTTGAGCAGTTCTTC. It is translated as CASSLQAGGFLEQFF.

V gene TRBV6-5 combines with J gene TRBJ2-1; TRBD2 matches at 11 bases. Germline CDR1 MNHEY, CDR2 SVGAGI. The V and J ends lost 4 bases and 5 bases, in that order; junction bases with no gene match: 4. This CDR3 comprises 15 residues. The CDR3 loop is CASSSLAGGDNEQFF. Here the CDR3 DNA reads TGTGCCAGCAGTTCTCTAGCGGGGGGAGACAATGAGCAGTTCTTC.

V gene TRBV5-6 combines with J gene TRBJ2-7; 7 bases are a match to TRBD1. This CDR3 contains 14 residues. V lost 2 bases and J lost 0; bases outside the gene matches: 2. Germline CDR1 reads SGHDT; CDR2 reads YYEEEE. The CDR3 coding sequence is TGTGCCAGCAGCTTCGGACAGGTCTCCTACGAGCAGTACTTC. It translates to CASSFGQVSYEQYF. Using reference TRBV5-6 and TRBJ2-7 for the parts outside the CDR3, the full variable domain is DAGVTQSPTHLIKTRGQQVTLRCSPKSGHDTVSWYQQALGQGPQFIFQYYEEEERQRGNFPDRFSGHQFPNYSSELNVNALLLGDSALYLCASSFGQVSYEQYFGPGTRLTVT.

This sequence joins TRBV2 and TRBJ1-4; 7 bases are a match to TRBD1. Germline trimming cut 6 bases from V and 4 bases from J; bases unmatched to any gene: 2. The CDR3 extends over 13 amino acids. From germline, CDR1 is SNHLY and CDR2 FYNNEI. CDR3 in DNA: TGTGCCAGCAGGACAGGGATTAATGAAAAACTGTTTTTT. Encoded protein: CASRTGINEKLFF.

The rearrangement joins TRBV19 to TRBJ2-5; D might be TRBD2 (5 bases). The DNA end is more similar to TRBJ2-7, so the J call may be wrong. Germline CDR1 is LNHDA and CDR2 is SQIVND (reference sequence). The CDR3 is 14 amino acids. The CDR3 DNA reads TGTGCCAGTAGTATGAAAACTAGCTCCTACGAGCAGTACTTC. Protein sequence: CASSMKTSSYEQYF.

V usage is TRBV19 and J usage is TRBJ1-1; D might be TRBD1 (5 bases). CDR1 is LNHDA and CDR2 is SQIVND in the germline V gene (reference sequence). Trimming left V 1 base short and J 1 base short, with 7 bases between. The CDR3 length is 14 residues. Here the CDR3 reads CASSIGQKNTEAFF. In nucleotides, the CDR3 is TGTGCCAGTAGTATAGGACAGAAGAACACTGAAGCTTTCTTT.

This chain joins TRBV9 and TRBJ1-1; 9 nucleotides match TRBD1. Germline-derived CDR1 and CDR2 are SGDLS and YYNGEE. The CDR3 spans 15 residues. The junction had 5 bases not matched to a gene; V was cut back by 4 bases and J by 1 base. The chain's CDR3 is CASSFGTGRNTEAFF. In DNA, the CDR3 is TGTGCCAGCAGCTTCGGGACAGGGAGGAACACTGAAGCTTTCTTT. The full variable domain, in which reference TRBV9 and TRBJ1-1 provide the parts outside the CDR3, is DSGVTQTPKHLITATGQRVTLRCSPRSGDLSVYWYQQSLDQGLQFLIQYYNGEERAKGNILERFSAQQFPDLHSELNLSSLELGDSALYFCASSFGTGRNTEAFFGQGTRLTVV.

This rearrangement joins TRBV6-5 to TRBJ2-1; no firm D call. The germline V gene encodes CDR1 MNHEY and CDR2 SVGAGI. The V end was cut by 6 bases, the J end by 6 bases, with 15 bases between. The CDR3 covers 14 residues. CDR3 bases: TGTGCCAGCAGCCCAACCCGGTCCCCCAATGAGCAGTTCTTC. Encoded protein: CASSPTRSPNEQFF.

This sequence joins TRBV30 and TRBJ2-1; 8 positions match TRBD1. J was trimmed by 6 bases and V by 4 bases; bases with no gene match: 8. Germline values: CDR1 GTSNPN, CDR2 SVGIG (reference sequence). There are 14 residues in the CDR3. CDR3 in amino acids: CAWITGGIGNEQFF. The CDR3 DNA sequence: TGTGCCTGGATTACAGGGGGGATAGGCAATGAGCAGTTCTTC.

For the CDR3, the DNA is TGTGCCAGCAGCCTCGCTGGACTAGCAGCGGATACGCAGTATTTT. Protein sequence: CASSLAGLAADTQYF. The chain is built from TRBV5-4 and TRBJ2-3; 8 bases align to TRBD2. The CDR3 is made up of 15 amino acids. The V gene end was trimmed by 4 bases and the J gene end by 6 bases; junction bases not matched to a gene: 10. Germline assignment: CDR1 SGHNT and CDR2 YYREEE (reference sequence).

This chain uses TRBV30 with TRBJ1-1; the match to TRBD1 covers 8 bases. Trimming at V came to 2 bases and at J to 3 bases, leaving 8 bases not matched to a gene. CDR1 and CDR2 from the germline V gene are GTSNPN and SVGIG (reference sequence). This CDR3 has 15 amino acids. CDR3 DNA sequence: TGTGCCTGGAGTATAACTCAGGGGGCGTACACTGAAGCTTTCTTT. It specifies CAWSITQGAYTEAFF.

The V gene is TRBV25-1, the J gene TRBJ1-1, with 7 bases that match TRBD1. Germline V gene lookup returns CDR1 MGHDK and CDR2 SYGVNS. V dropped 1 base and J dropped 6; count of bases not matched to a gene: 11. The CDR3 runs 16 residues. For the CDR3, the DNA is TGTGCCAGCAGTGAATTAGGACAGGACCCCGGCGCTGAAGCTTTCTTT. Encoded protein: CASSELGQDPGAEAFF.

The chain employs TRBV18 and TRBJ1-2, with a weak D call TRBD1 (5 bases). The V and J ends lost 3 bases and 5 bases respectively, with 13 bases between them. In germline, CDR1 is KGHSH, CDR2 LQKENI. The CDR3 is 14 residues long. The CDR3 protein is CASSPPRQKYGYTF. CDR3 sequence (DNA): TGTGCCAGCTCACCCCCCCGACAGAAATATGGCTACACCTTC.

For this clone: Other DNA sequences in the sample encode the same CDR3. The chain recombines TRBV4-3 with TRBJ2-7, with 11 bases aligning to TRBD1. The CDR3 length is 20 residues. CDR1 and CDR2 from the germline V gene are LGHNA and YSLEER. V shed 4 bases and J 3 bases; nucleotides not matched to a gene: 20. CDR3 residues: CASSPALHGTGGILGYEQYF. The CDR3 region has the DNA TGCGCCAGCAGCCCGGCATTACACGGGACAGGGGGAATTCTAGGCTACGAGCAGTACTTC.

The CDR3, as DNA: TGCGCCAGCAGCCAAGATAGGACGGCAGCGGGGAGGAGCTACGAGCAGTACTTC. It translates to CASSQDRTAAGRSYEQYF. The gene calls are TRBV4-3 and TRBJ2-7; 7 bases align to TRBD2. This CDR3 has 18 amino acids. Germline trimming cut 0 bases from V and 3 bases from J; bases unmatched to any gene: 14. The germline CDR1 and CDR2 sequences are LGHNA and YSLEER.

The J gene is TRBJ1-5, the V gene TRBV19; 7 nucleotides line up with TRBD1. CDR3 length: 15 residues. The ends lost 4 bases at V and 5 bases at J; junction bases unmatched: 8. The germline V gene encodes CDR1 LNHDA and CDR2 SQIVND (reference sequence). DNA for the CDR3: TGTGCCAGTAGTACCGACAGGGAAGGGTATCAGCCCCAGCATTTT. Its protein is CASSTDREGYQPQHF.

The chain combines TRBV9 with TRBJ2-3, with TRBD2 as a possible D gene (5 bases). CDR3 length: 14 residues. V was pared by 0 bases and J by 3 bases, with 8 bases between. In germline, CDR1 is SGDLS, CDR2 YYNGEE. CDR3 loop: CASSVDGGTDTQYF. In nucleotides, the CDR3 is TGTGCCAGCAGCGTAGACGGCGGGACAGATACGCAGTATTTT.

The rearrangement joins TRBV27 to TRBJ2-7; D is possibly TRBD2 (6 bases). From germline, CDR1 is MNHEY and CDR2 SMNVEV (reference sequence). V lost 3 bases and J 7 bases, leaving 10 bases between the germline ends. CDR3 size: 12 residues. The CDR3 DNA follows: TGTGCCAGCAGTTTCTCGGGAGAAGAGCAGTACTTC. This translates into CASSFSGEEQYF.

The rearrangement uses TRBV5-1 and TRBJ2-1; 9 nucleotides agree with TRBD2. CDR1 SGHRS and CDR2 YFSETQ come from the germline V gene. The CDR3 totals 14 residues. V lost 2 bases and J lost 7; bases outside the gene matches: 4. CDR3 bases: TGCGCCAGCAGCTTTGCGGGGGGGCCAAATGAGCAGTTCTTC. It is translated as CASSFAGGPNEQFF.

V and J are TRBV6-1 and TRBJ2-7; 10 bases align to TRBD1. CDR3 length equals 16 residues. Unmatched junction bases numbered 9, after V lost 2 bases and J lost 5 bases. Per the germline V gene, CDR1 is MNHNS and CDR2 is SASEGT. The CDR3 sequence is CASSESGTGVSDEQYF. The CDR3 DNA is TGTGCCAGCAGTGAAAGTGGGACAGGGGTTTCGGACGAGCAGTACTTC.

The V gene is TRBV7-2, the J gene TRBJ1-5, with 10 bases that match TRBD1. Germline V gene sequence: CDR1 SGHTA, CDR2 FQGNSA. V gave up 5 bases and J gave up 5 bases; unmatched junction bases: 6. The CDR3 has 15 amino acids. CDR3 region: CASSLGGTGDQPQHF. CDR3 DNA sequence: TGTGCCAGCAGCCTTGGTGGGACAGGGGATCAGCCCCAGCATTTT.

The V call is TRBV7-8, the J call TRBJ2-7; 11 bases are a match to TRBD2. Trimming cost V 3 bases and J 3 bases; bases outside gene matches: 1. CDR3 length: 14 residues. CDR1 is SGHVS and CDR2 is FQNEAQ in the germline V gene. In nucleotides, the CDR3 is TGTGCCAGCAGCTTGGGACTAGCGGTCTACGAGCAGTACTTC. It codes for CASSLGLAVYEQYF.

This sequence joins TRBV4-3 and TRBJ2-2; no clear D gene. This CDR3 is 18 amino acids long. The V and J ends lost 0 bases and 1 base respectively, with 15 bases between them. Per germline, CDR1 LGHNA and CDR2 YSLEER. The CDR3: CASSQESRVLLNTGELFF. The CDR3 DNA reads as TGCGCCAGCAGCCAAGAATCCCGGGTCCTACTGAACACCGGGGAGCTGTTTTTT.

The genes are TRBV5-1 and TRBJ2-3; 7 positions match TRBD2. Trimming removed 1 base from V and 0 bases from J; junction bases left unmatched: 5. Germline V gene lookup returns CDR1 SGHRS and CDR2 YFSETQ. The length of the CDR3 is 16 residues. The CDR3 spells CASSLTGGGSTDTQYF. The DNA for the CDR3 is TGCGCCAGCAGCTTGACGGGGGGAGGAAGCACAGATACGCAGTATTTT.

The chain carries TRBV18 and TRBJ1-1; possible D gene TRBD1, 5 bases. The CDR3 covers 14 residues. V was clipped by 3 bases and J by 3 bases, with 11 bases between them. Germline CDR1 and CDR2: KGHSH and LQKENI. CDR3 in amino acids: CASSPIGGDTEAFF. DNA for the CDR3: TGTGCCAGCTCACCGATTGGGGGGGACACTGAAGCTTTCTTT. Complete variable domain (other parts from reference TRBV18 and TRBJ1-1): NAGVMQNPRHLVRRRGQEARLRCSPMKGHSHVYWYRQLPEEGLKFMVYLQKENIIDESGMPKERFSAEFPKEGPSILRIQQVVRGDSAAYFCASSPIGGDTEAFFGQGTRLTVV.

V usage is TRBV4-2 and J usage is TRBJ2-1; 9 bases agree with TRBD1. This CDR3 spans 14 amino acids. Germline V gene lookup returns CDR1 LGHNA and CDR2 YNFKEQ. V lost 4 bases, J lost 7 bases, and 5 bases stayed unmatched. CDR3 coding DNA: TGTGCCAGCAGCCCGGGACAGGGTATGAATGAGCAGTTCTTC. It encodes CASSPGQGMNEQFF.